This note documents a single T cell receptor (beta chain) sequence. Original methodology: Reference gene primer amplification yielded estimated nucleated cell counts. The repertoire was sequenced with immunoSEQ multiplex PCR; TCRdb's copy has only in-frame clones and lacks some. D and trimming come from the DNA, and the V and J calls and clone size come from that table. This table holds 650,000 to 800,000 clones, 80% to 90% found once. The data stem from a study of blood T cell repertoires in COVID-19. Study summary: Samples representing acute and convalescent COVID-19 were sourced from the United States, Italy and Spain. PBMCs, B-cell-depleted T cells, or T cells provided the cDNA or gDNA that made up the material.

V was pared by 2 bases and J by 5 bases, with 9 bases between. The CDR3 contains 13 residues. Source material: peripheral blood. The V call is TRBV12-3 or TRBV12-4, the J call TRBJ1-2; TRBD1 is a possible D gene (5 bases). The TCR was taken from a woman younger than 35 with acute or convalescent COVID-19. DNA of the CDR3: TGTGCCAGCAGTTTAACTACAGGATATGGCTACACCTTC. This sequence encodes CASSLTTGYGYTF.